This entry is about one T cell receptor (beta chain). The germline gives CDR1 KGHDR, CDR2 SFDVKD. Trimming removed 3 bases from V and 6 bases from J; junction bases left unmatched: 6. The CDR3 totals 15 residues. The sample belongs to a study of blood T cell repertoires in COVID-19. At the level of the study: Sources were T cells, B-cell-depleted T cells, or PBMCs; the material itself was cDNA or gDNA.

Methods used by the authors: For nucleated cells, counts were estimated from reference gene primer amplification. Only in-frame clones appear in the TCRdb table, and some are missing; sequencing was by immunoSEQ multiplex PCR. That table supplies the V and J calls and clone size; D and trimming were determined from the DNA. The sample includes about 50,000 clones, about 85% of them seen just once. The sequence derives from a human donor in a cohort sampled during active COVID-19. Material for sequencing was peripheral blood. The rearrangement uses TRBV24-1 and TRBJ2-4; TRBD1 agrees at 8 bases. CDR3 region: CATSDVSGGLNIQYF. DNA for the CDR3: TGTGCCACCAGTGATGTTTCAGGGGGCCTAAACATTCAGTACTTC.